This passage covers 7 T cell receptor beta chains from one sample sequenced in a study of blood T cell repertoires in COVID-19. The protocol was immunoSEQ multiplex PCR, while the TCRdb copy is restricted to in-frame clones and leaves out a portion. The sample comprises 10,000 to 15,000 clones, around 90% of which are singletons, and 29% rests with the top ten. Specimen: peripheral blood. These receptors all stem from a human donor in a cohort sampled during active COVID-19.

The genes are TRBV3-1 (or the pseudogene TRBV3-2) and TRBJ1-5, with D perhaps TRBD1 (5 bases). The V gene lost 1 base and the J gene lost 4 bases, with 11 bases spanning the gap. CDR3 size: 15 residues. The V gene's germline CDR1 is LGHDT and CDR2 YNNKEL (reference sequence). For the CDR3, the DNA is TGTGCCAGCAGCCAAGTTTCTGGGGGGAATCAGCCCCAGCATTTT. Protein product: CASSQVSGGNQPQHF.

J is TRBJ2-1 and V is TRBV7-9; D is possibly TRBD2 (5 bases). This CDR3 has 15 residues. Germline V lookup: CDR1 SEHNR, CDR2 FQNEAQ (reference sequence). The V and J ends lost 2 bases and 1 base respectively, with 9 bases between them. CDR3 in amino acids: CASSLSLASYNEQFF. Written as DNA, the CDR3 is TGTGCCAGCAGCTTAAGCCTAGCATCCTACAATGAGCAGTTCTTC.

CDR3 protein: CASSWTGKITDTQYF. Written as DNA, the CDR3 is TGTGCCAGTAGCTGGACAGGGAAGATCACAGATACGCAGTATTTT. The chain has TRBV19 and TRBJ2-3; 8 bases map to TRBD1. Trimming removed 6 bases from V and 2 bases from J; junction bases left unmatched: 7. This CDR3 region has 15 residues. Per the germline V gene, CDR1 is LNHDA and CDR2 is SQIVND (reference sequence).

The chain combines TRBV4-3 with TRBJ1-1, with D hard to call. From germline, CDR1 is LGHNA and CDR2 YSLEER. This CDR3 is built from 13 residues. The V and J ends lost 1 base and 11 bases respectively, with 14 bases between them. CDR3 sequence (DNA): TGCGCCAGCAGCCAAGCGGTGTCCGGGGTTGCTTTCTTT. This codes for CASSQAVSGVAFF.

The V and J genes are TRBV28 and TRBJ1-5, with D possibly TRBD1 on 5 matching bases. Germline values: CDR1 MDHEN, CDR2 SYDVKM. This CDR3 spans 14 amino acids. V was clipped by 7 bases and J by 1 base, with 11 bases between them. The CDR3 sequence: CASTPGRSNQPQHF. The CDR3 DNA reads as TGTGCCAGCACACCAGGGCGGAGCAATCAGCCCCAGCATTTT.

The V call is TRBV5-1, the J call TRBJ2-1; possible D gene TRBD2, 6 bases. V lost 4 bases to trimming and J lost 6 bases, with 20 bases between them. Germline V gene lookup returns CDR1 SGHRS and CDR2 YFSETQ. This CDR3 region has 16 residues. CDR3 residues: CASSGRRESGGNEQFF. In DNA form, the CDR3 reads TGCGCCAGCAGCGGGAGGCGGGAATCCGGGGGCAATGAGCAGTTCTTC.

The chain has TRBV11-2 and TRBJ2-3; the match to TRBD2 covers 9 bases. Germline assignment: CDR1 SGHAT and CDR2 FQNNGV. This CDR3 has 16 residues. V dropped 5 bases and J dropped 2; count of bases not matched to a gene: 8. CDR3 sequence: CASSGIAGGYTDTQYF. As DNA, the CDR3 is TGTGCCAGCAGCGGGATTGCGGGAGGGTACACAGATACGCAGTATTTT.